This T cell receptor (beta chain) was profiled in a study of T-cell reconstitution after alpha-beta-depleted transplantation in children. A library of TCRbeta sequences, prepared with unique molecular identifiers, was generated. TCRdb used MiXCR to reprocess the PCR reads, holding one entry per CDR3 protein. The sample has about 230,000 distinct CDR3 sequences, 7.5% to 10% seen once. V lost 1 base to trimming and J lost 2 bases, with 6 bases between them. Germline loops: CDR1 SGHTA, CDR2 FQGNSA. CDR3 size: 14 residues. The sequence came from a human donor who donated a stem cell graft to a child with SCID. This material consisted of PBMCs from the stem cell graft donor, taken from the stem cell graft. The chain employs TRBV7-2 and TRBJ1-3; D is ambiguous. The CDR3, as DNA: TGTGCCAGCAGCTTAGGTTTGACTGGAAACACCATATATTTT. Its translation is CASSLGLTGNTIYF.